Here is one T cell receptor (beta chain) with its context. No antigen is known for it. This entry belongs to a study of Ad26.COV2.S vaccination and SARS-CoV-2 variants. Treatment described: 19 received Ad26.COV2.S at low or high dose, single or two shots; about 5 received placebo; per-sample allocation not given. Vaccine and placebo recipients were sampled on day 63 after the first injection. Study outcomes and limitations: Total responses of T cells may have been underestimated by the analyses of TCR breadth and depth.

This CDR3 is 17 amino acids long. Trimming removed 4 bases from V and 3 bases from J; junction bases left unmatched: 13. Germline loops: CDR1 MNHNS, CDR2 SASEGT. TCRdb keeps only in-frame clones here, not all; method: immunoSEQ multiplex PCR. The repertoire holds some 420,000 clones, with 70% to 90% as singletons. This sample comprised peripheral blood, obtained in a trial of Ad26.COV2.S vaccine versus placebo. J is TRBJ1-2 and V is TRBV6-1; 8 nucleotides agree with TRBD1. This clonotype was obtained from a person aged 18-60 years who received the Ad26.COV2.S COVID-19 vaccine or a placebo. The CDR3 DNA reads TGTGCCAGCAGTGGGGCCCGCGGACAGGGAGGTCACTATGGCTACACCTTC. Its protein is CASSGARGQGGHYGYTF.